Listed here is a single T cell receptor beta chain. Its antigen remains unidentified. This sample is drawn from a study of cytomegalovirus exposure and HLA in healthy donors. Study-wide results and limits: In vitro, three CMV-associated chains proved specific for CMV antigens. Rarity held for most TCR sequences, but there were some public TCRs that occurred in many donors.

The ends were cut back, 4 bases at V and 5 bases at J, with 19 bases in the middle. Per germline, CDR1 MNHEY and CDR2 SVGAGI. The CDR3 covers 16 residues. Produced via immunoSEQ multiplex PCR; TCRdb's table is partial and in-frame only. The sample shows over 100,000 clones, 88% of them seen only once. The source is a woman under 30 in good health and CMV-seronegative. Sequencing was performed on PBMCs. This sequence joins TRBV6-5 and TRBJ2-3, with a weak D call TRBD2 (7 bases). The CDR3 protein is CASSSSYGGRVDTQYF. For the CDR3, the DNA is TGTGCCAGCAGTTCTTCCTACGGGGGGCGGGTAGATACGCAGTATTTT.